The clone carrying this T cell receptor beta chain was seen repeatedly, ten times or more. Antigen specificity is unknown. These data belong to a study of T cells in Graves' hyperthyroidism and ophthalmopathy. V lost 4 bases and J 5 bases, leaving 14 bases between the germline ends. Looked up from germline, CDR1 is DFQATT and CDR2 is SNEGSKA (reference sequence). CDR3 length: 14 residues. Study findings and constraints: Blood samples included most of the expanded thyroid clonotypes exceeding 0.001.

Newly diagnosed hyperthyroidism, duration under 2 months, in patients aged 18 to 65. RNA transcripts served as the template for amplifying TCR beta CDR3 regions. First-round RT-PCR with HTBI primers amplified the TCR CDR3 region. Each CDR3 protein is one row after TCRdb ran MiXCR on the multiplex PCR reads. The sample lists about 620,000 distinct CDR3 sequences, roughly 16% seen once, with about 3.8% in the top ten. The V and J genes are TRBV20-1 and TRBJ1-4, with TRBD1 as a possible D gene (6 bases). Sequenced: blood. The clonotype was recovered from a young woman with Graves' hyperthyroidism. CDR3 bases: TGCAGTGCTATCAAAGGGGGAGGGAATGAAAAACTGTTTTTT. It is translated as CSAIKGGGNEKLFF.